A single sample gave rise to the 10 T cell receptor beta chains below, sequenced in a study of cytomegalovirus exposure and HLA in healthy donors. Both 60 Vbeta primers and 13 Jbeta primers went into the PCR. Data came from immunoSEQ multiplex PCR; TCRdb stores just in-frame clones and leaves some out. The table lists approximately 170,000 clones, around 80% of them singletons. Material: PBMCs. The receptors were sampled from a boy between 2 and 10 years old in good health and CMV-seronegative.

The chain uses TRBV7-8 and TRBJ2-1, with 9 bases identical to TRBD2. This CDR3 contains 17 residues. Trimming at V came to 4 bases and at J to 8 bases, leaving 15 bases not matched to a gene. Germline CDR1 SGHVS, CDR2 FQNEAQ. CDR3 loop: CASSYSGGWREGDEQFF. Here the CDR3 DNA reads TGTGCCAGCAGCTATAGTGGGGGGTGGCGGGAGGGTGATGAGCAGTTCTTC.

J is TRBJ1-1 and V is TRBV14, with D possibly matching TRBD1 (5 bases). Per germline, CDR1 SGHDN and CDR2 FVKESK. The CDR3 extends over 13 amino acids. Trimming took 3 bases from V and 4 from J, leaving 9 bases between them. The DNA of the CDR3 is TGTGCCAGCAGCCAGGGGGGTCGCACTGAAGCTTTCTTT. As protein: CASSQGGRTEAFF.

The chain joins TRBV15 to TRBJ1-2, with 8 bases lining up with TRBD1. Trimming cost V 4 bases and J 5 bases; bases outside gene matches: 6. The CDR3 consists of 14 residues. Germline V gene data show CDR1 as LNHNV and CDR2 as YYDKDF (reference sequence). CDR3 in amino acids: CATSITGGTYGYTF. In DNA, the CDR3 is TGTGCCACCAGCATAACAGGGGGGACTTATGGCTACACCTTC.

The V and J genes are TRBV10-1 and TRBJ2-4, with a tentative D call TRBD2 (5 bases). Trimming shortened V by 2 bases and J by 0 bases, and 8 bases separated the two germline ends. Germline CDR1 and CDR2: WNHNN and SYGVQD (reference sequence). This CDR3 spans 15 amino acids. The CDR3 DNA follows: TGCGCCAGCAGTGAGGCGGGTCTAGCCAAAAACATTCAGTACTTC. Translated: CASSEAGLAKNIQYF.

J is TRBJ1-2 and V is TRBV19; a weak D match, TRBD1 (5 bases). Trimming left V 6 bases short and J 5 bases short, with 16 bases between. The CDR3 extends over 14 amino acids. Germline V gene lookup returns CDR1 LNHDA and CDR2 SQIVND (reference sequence). For the CDR3, the DNA is TGTGCCAGTAGAGAGGGGAGGTCGCTATATGGCTACACCTTC. It is translated as CASREGRSLYGYTF.

Note on this clone: The same CDR3 can be traced to other DNA sequences in this sample. This sequence joins TRBV7-2 and TRBJ1-1; possibly TRBD1 for D (5 bases). V shed 1 base and J shed 4 bases, with 7 bases lying between them. The CDR3 consists of 13 residues. CDR1 is SGHTA and CDR2 is FQGNSA in the germline V gene. The CDR3 sequence is CASSLEQGTEAFF. The CDR3 DNA reads as TGTGCCAGCAGCTTAGAGCAGGGCACTGAAGCTTTCTTT.

This chain links TRBV19 with TRBJ1-1; 8 bases are a match to TRBD1. J was trimmed by 3 bases and V by 3 bases; bases with no gene match: 12. Germline V gene lookup returns CDR1 LNHDA and CDR2 SQIVND (reference sequence). The CDR3 runs 17 residues. The CDR3 DNA reads TGTGCCAGTAGTATTAGGCGAGGTTGGACAGGGCACACTGAAGCTTTCTTT. Amino acids: CASSIRRGWTGHTEAFF.

The V gene is TRBV12-5, the J gene TRBJ2-1; D is unclear. In germline, CDR1 is LGHNT, CDR2 FRNRAP. This CDR3 spans 12 amino acids. Trimming removed 4 bases from V and 6 bases from J, with 7 bases in between. This CDR3 reads CASGSCCNEQFF. CDR3 bases: TGTGCTAGTGGTTCTTGTTGCAATGAGCAGTTCTTC.

The CDR3 DNA reads TGTGCCAGCAGCGCTGGGGCGAACACTGAAGCTTTCTTT. Its translation: CASSAGANTEAFF. The chain couples TRBV2 to TRBJ1-1, with D possibly matching TRBD1 (5 bases). The CDR3 covers 13 residues. In germline, CDR1 is SNHLY, CDR2 FYNNEI. V lost 6 bases to trimming and J lost 1 base, with 9 bases between them.

CDR3: CASRSIYRGPEAFF. The CDR3 region has the DNA TGTGCCAGCAGGTCAATTTACAGGGGACCTGAAGCTTTCTTT. The V call is TRBV11-2, the J call TRBJ1-1; 7 nucleotides line up with TRBD1. Germline CDR1 is SGHAT and CDR2 is FQNNGV. J gave up 6 bases and V 6 bases, and 10 bases lay outside the gene matches. The length of the CDR3 is 14 residues.